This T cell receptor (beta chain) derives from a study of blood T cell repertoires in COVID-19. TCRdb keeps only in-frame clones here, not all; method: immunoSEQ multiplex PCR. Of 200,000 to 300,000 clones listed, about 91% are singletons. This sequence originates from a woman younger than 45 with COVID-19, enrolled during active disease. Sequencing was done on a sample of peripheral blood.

CDR3 DNA: TGTGCCTGGATAACGAGCTCTGGAAACACCATATATTTT. It yields the protein CAWITSSGNTIYF. The genes are TRBV30 and TRBJ1-3; D uncertain. Germline CDR1 reads GTSNPN; CDR2 reads SVGIG (reference sequence). V lost 4 bases to trimming and J lost 0 bases, with 7 bases between them. The CDR3 is 13 amino acids.